These 32 T cell receptor beta chains were sequenced from one sample in a study of blood T cell repertoires in COVID-19. Assay: immunoSEQ multiplex PCR; the TCRdb copy retains only in-frame clones and omits some. The sample has around 180,000 clones, 80% to 90% seen once. The material sequenced was peripheral blood. The receptors were sampled from a man aged 70 or older with active or convalescent COVID-19.

The chain couples TRBV30 to TRBJ1-1; 10 bases fit TRBD1. After removal of 5 bases from V and 6 bases from J, the junction contained 6 bases not matched to a gene. CDR1 and CDR2 from the germline V gene are GTSNPN and SVGIG (reference sequence). This CDR3 spans 13 amino acids. The CDR3 DNA sequence: TGTGCCTGGGGGGGACAGGGGCGTCCTGAAGCTTTCTTT. This translates into CAWGGQGRPEAFF.

The CDR3 sequence is CASQGQGVRSSYNEQFF. The CDR3 region has the DNA TGTGCCAGCCAAGGACAGGGTGTAAGGAGCTCCTACAATGAGCAGTTCTTC. The gene calls are TRBV18 and TRBJ2-1; 8 bases line up with TRBD1. CDR1 and CDR2 from the germline V gene are KGHSH and LQKENI. The V and J ends lost 8 bases and 0 bases, in that order; junction bases with no gene match: 12. There are 17 residues in the CDR3.

This clone was counted only a few times. This chain joins TRBV4-3 and TRBJ2-2; D is ambiguous. V lost 4 bases and J 6 bases, leaving 6 bases between the germline ends. In germline, CDR1 is LGHNA, CDR2 YSLEER. This CDR3 is built from 12 residues. The CDR3 sequence: CASSPSAGELFF. CDR3 nucleotide sequence: TGCGCCAGCAGCCCTTCGGCCGGGGAGCTGTTTTTT.

The chain is built from TRBV24-1 and TRBJ2-3, with D possibly TRBD1 on 5 matching bases. V dropped 4 bases and J dropped 5 bases, with 9 bases sitting between them. Germline CDR1 KGHDR, CDR2 SFDVKD. CDR3 size: 13 residues. The CDR3 region is CATSEYTGDTQYF. CDR3 DNA sequence: TGTGCCACCAGTGAGTACACAGGAGATACGCAGTATTTT.

The CDR3 here is CASYRGLNTEAFF. The CDR3 DNA reads TGTGCCAGCTACAGGGGATTGAACACTGAAGCTTTCTTT. The genes are TRBV2 and TRBJ1-1; 7 bases are a match to TRBD1. Unmatched junction bases numbered 3, after V lost 8 bases and J lost 0 bases. This CDR3 comprises 13 residues. Germline CDR1 reads SNHLY; CDR2 reads FYNNEI.

The chain combines TRBV2 with TRBJ2-1; 7 bases are shared with TRBD2. Per germline, CDR1 SNHLY and CDR2 FYNNEI. The V segment lost 7 bases and the J segment 5 bases; nucleotides outside the gene matches: 5. The CDR3 is 13 amino acids. CDR3 protein: CASNTGTNNEQFF. The CDR3 DNA reads as TGTGCCAGCAATACCGGGACTAACAATGAGCAGTTCTTC.

The chain couples TRBV29-1 to TRBJ1-2; D gene unclear. Germline-derived CDR1 and CDR2 are SQVTM and ANQGSEA. V lost 7 bases, J lost 7 bases, and 19 bases lay in between. The CDR3 contains 13 residues. CDR3 sequence: CSASSRVGTGYTF. The CDR3 bases are TGCAGCGCTTCGTCCCGGGTAGGAACTGGCTACACCTTC.

This clone came up once. The V gene is TRBV6-2 or TRBV6-3, the J gene TRBJ2-3; 9 bases line up with TRBD1. V lost 5 bases to trimming and J lost 4 bases; unmatched junction nucleotides: 10. In germline, CDR1 is MNHEY, CDR2 SVGEGT. The CDR3 has 16 residues. CDR3 protein: CASSQYRGLRADTQYF. CDR3 nucleotides: TGTGCCAGCAGTCAATACAGGGGGCTAAGGGCAGATACGCAGTATTTT.

The chain recombines TRBV27 with TRBJ1-1; TRBD1 matches at 7 bases. The CDR3 has 17 residues. The V segment lost 3 bases and the J segment 2 bases; nucleotides outside the gene matches: 12. Per germline, CDR1 MNHEY and CDR2 SMNVEV (reference sequence). CDR3 nucleotides: TGTGCCAGCAGTTTCCGCGGAATGGACAGGACCAACACTGAAGCTTTCTTT. Amino acids: CASSFRGMDRTNTEAFF.

The chain couples TRBV18 to TRBJ1-2; the match to TRBD1 covers 9 bases. Germline trimming cut 2 bases from V and 5 bases from J; bases unmatched to any gene: 0. The CDR3 spans 13 residues. The germline CDR1 and CDR2 sequences are KGHSH and LQKENI. The CDR3 here is CASSPGQGYGYTF. The DNA for the CDR3 is TGTGCCAGCTCACCAGGACAGGGGTATGGCTACACCTTC.

This clone occurred a few times. The J gene is TRBJ1-5, the V gene TRBV29-1; 7 positions match TRBD1. This CDR3 region has 12 residues. Germline loops: CDR1 SQVTM, CDR2 ANQGSEA. V was clipped by 6 bases and J by 4 bases; unmatched bases: 3. The CDR3 DNA reads as TGCAGCGTAAGACAGGGAAATCAGCCCCAGCATTTT. Residues: CSVRQGNQPQHF.

With respect to this clone: This sample includes further DNA sequences coding for the same CDR3. This rearrangement joins TRBV7-9 to TRBJ2-7, with TRBD2 matching over 7 bases. This CDR3 has 14 amino acids. J was trimmed by 2 bases and V by 0 bases; bases with no gene match: 1. Germline V gene lookup returns CDR1 SEHNR and CDR2 FQNEAQ (reference sequence). CDR3 in DNA: TGTGCCAGCAGCTTAGCCGGGGGGACCTACGAGCAGTACTTC. This gives the protein CASSLAGGTYEQYF. Together with reference TRBV7-9 and TRBJ2-7, the CDR3 gives the full variable domain: DTGVSQNPRHKITKRGQNVTFRCDPISEHNRLYWYRQTLGQGPEFLTYFQNEAQLEKSRLLSDRFSAERPKGSFSTLEIQRTEQGDSAMYLCASSLAGGTYEQYFGPGTRLTVT.

This chain joins TRBV9 and TRBJ1-1; 11 nucleotides align to TRBD1. The germline CDR1 and CDR2 sequences are SGDLS and YYNGEE. CDR3 size: 18 residues. V lost 4 bases and J lost 4; bases outside the gene matches: 15. The CDR3 sequence: CASSPPGQGAPRSTEAFF. The CDR3 DNA reads as TGTGCCAGCAGCCCACCAGGACAGGGGGCTCCAAGGTCCACTGAAGCTTTCTTT. Complete variable domain (other parts from reference TRBV9 and TRBJ1-1): DSGVTQTPKHLITATGQRVTLRCSPRSGDLSVYWYQQSLDQGLQFLIQYYNGEERAKGNILERFSAQQFPDLHSELNLSSLELGDSALYFCASSPPGQGAPRSTEAFFGQGTRLTVV.

This chain connects TRBV5-1 to TRBJ1-4; 8 bases are a match to TRBD1. Germline assignment: CDR1 SGHRS and CDR2 YFSETQ. The length of the CDR3 is 16 residues. V lost 4 bases and J lost 8; bases outside the gene matches: 13. CDR3 amino acids: CASSRDRPQLREKLFF. The CDR3 nucleotides read TGCGCCAGCAGCCGGGACAGGCCGCAACTAAGGGAAAAACTGTTTTTT.

This rearrangement joins TRBV7-9 to TRBJ1-3, with D tentatively TRBD1 (6 bases). CDR1 and CDR2 from the germline V gene are SEHNR and FQNEAQ (reference sequence). This CDR3 has 15 amino acids. Trimming removed 5 bases at V and 1 base at J, with 12 bases between. The CDR3 loop reads CASSKTGTSGNTIYF. CDR3 sequence (DNA): TGTGCCAGCAGCAAGACCGGGACATCTGGAAACACCATATATTTT.

The chain carries TRBV5-4 and TRBJ1-1; TRBD1 aligns across 8 bases. The germline gives CDR1 SGHNT, CDR2 YYREEE (reference sequence). The V segment lost 6 bases and the J segment 0 bases; nucleotides outside the gene matches: 4. The CDR3 loop spans 14 amino acids. The CDR3 region has the DNA TGTGCCAGCATCAAGACAGGGGTGAACACTGAAGCTTTCTTT. The encoded protein is CASIKTGVNTEAFF.

CDR3 in amino acids: CAWSVQGAGGYTF. The CDR3 region has the DNA TGTGCCTGGAGTGTACAGGGGGCGGGTGGCTACACCTTC. V usage is TRBV30 and J usage is TRBJ1-2; TRBD1 matches at 9 bases. The CDR3 runs to 13 residues. CDR1 is GTSNPN and CDR2 is SVGIG in the germline V gene (reference sequence). J was trimmed by 7 bases and V by 0 bases; bases with no gene match: 3.

This chain connects TRBV4-1 to TRBJ1-2; weak D call: TRBD1 (6 bases). The CDR3 totals 16 residues. Germline V gene lookup returns CDR1 MGHRA and CDR2 YSYEKL. The V end was cut by 2 bases, the J end by 1 base, with 14 bases between. The CDR3 sequence is CASSQLNRVNNYGYTF. The CDR3 region has the DNA TGCGCCAGCAGCCAACTAAACAGGGTGAATAACTATGGCTACACCTTC.

The genes are TRBV7-2 and TRBJ1-1; D call uncertain. Trimming cost V 6 bases and J 1 base, with 15 bases left between them. The CDR3 covers 15 residues. Per the germline V gene, CDR1 is SGHTA and CDR2 is FQGNSA. The CDR3 protein is CASSQAGGANTEAFF. CDR3 DNA: TGTGCCAGCAGTCAAGCGGGCGGAGCGAACACTGAAGCTTTCTTT. The whole variable domain, filled in from reference TRBV7-2 and TRBJ1-1, reads GAGVSQSPSNKVTEKGKDVELRCDPISGHTALYWYRQSLGQGLEFLIYFQGNSAPDKSGLPSDRFSAERTGGSVSTLTIQRTQQEDSAVYLCASSQAGGANTEAFFGQGTRLTVV.

The genes are TRBV4-3 and TRBJ1-1, with D maybe TRBD1 (5 bases). Germline V CDR1 and CDR2: LGHNA, YSLEER. V was pared by 2 bases and J by 4 bases, with 17 bases between. The CDR3 is 16 amino acids. The CDR3: CASSQINGPTGTEAFF. In DNA form, the CDR3 reads TGCGCCAGCAGCCAAATCAATGGGCCAACAGGCACTGAAGCTTTCTTT.

This clone was counted a single time. The V and J genes are TRBV12-3 or TRBV12-4 and TRBJ1-4; TRBD1 might be the D (5 bases). The CDR3 consists of 13 residues. The germline V and J ends were trimmed by 6 bases and 3 bases, with 8 bases remaining between them. The CDR3 DNA follows: TGTGCCAGCAGAAGGGGTGCTAATGAAAAACTGTTTTTT. It specifies CASRRGANEKLFF.

The J gene is TRBJ1-3, the V gene TRBV28; D uncertain. There are 16 residues in the CDR3. Per germline, CDR1 MDHEN and CDR2 SYDVKM. Trimming pared 4 bases from V and 0 bases from J, leaving 13 bases between. The CDR3 sequence is CASSSYRVLSGNTIYF. CDR3 DNA: TGTGCCAGCAGTTCCTACAGAGTCCTCTCTGGAAACACCATATATTTT.

The rearrangement links TRBV6-9 to TRBJ1-2; 7 nucleotides line up with TRBD1. V shed 5 bases and J 6 bases; nucleotides not matched to a gene: 9. This CDR3 region has 14 residues. Per germline, CDR1 MNHGY and CDR2 SVAAGI. CDR3 loop: CASSPTQGSHGYTF. The DNA for the CDR3 is TGTGCCAGCAGTCCGACACAGGGGTCCCATGGCTACACCTTC.

This clone appeared a single time. This sequence joins TRBV19 and TRBJ2-1; perhaps TRBD2 as D (5 bases). V was pared by 2 bases and J by 9 bases, with 17 bases between. The CDR3 loop spans 15 amino acids. The V gene's germline CDR1 is LNHDA and CDR2 SQIVND (reference sequence). CDR3 sequence: CASSIKSPRGVEQFF. The CDR3 coding sequence is TGTGCCAGTAGTATAAAGTCCCCCCGGGGAGTTGAGCAGTTCTTC.

J is TRBJ1-2 and V is TRBV27, with 7 bases identical to TRBD1. The CDR3 loop spans 16 amino acids. Per germline, CDR1 MNHEY and CDR2 SMNVEV (reference sequence). The J segment lost 0 bases and the V segment lost 3 bases, leaving 7 bases of the junction unmatched. The CDR3, as DNA: TGTGCCAGCAGTTTCGACAGGGCAGCCTCTAACTATGGCTACACCTTC. Its translation is CASSFDRAASNYGYTF.

The rearrangement joins TRBV7-2 to TRBJ2-5; D not resolved. The CDR3 runs 15 residues. Trimming took off 1 base at V and 1 base at J, with 10 bases between the two ends. CDR1 and CDR2 from the germline V gene are SGHTA and FQGNSA. This chain's CDR3 is CASSLGWQSQETQYF. CDR3 sequence (DNA): TGTGCCAGCAGCTTAGGGTGGCAGTCCCAAGAGACCCAGTACTTC. Drawing the rest from reference TRBV7-2 and TRBJ2-5, the complete variable domain is GAGVSQSPSNKVTEKGKDVELRCDPISGHTALYWYRQSLGQGLEFLIYFQGNSAPDKSGLPSDRFSAERTGGSVSTLTIQRTQQEDSAVYLCASSLGWQSQETQYFGPGTRLLVL.

This chain uses TRBV7-2 with TRBJ2-5; perhaps TRBD2 as D (5 bases). The CDR3 sequence is 14 residues long. Trimming shortened V by 3 bases and J by 1 base, and 9 bases separated the two germline ends. Germline loops: CDR1 SGHTA, CDR2 FQGNSA. The CDR3 is CASSLRGRQETQYF. As DNA, the CDR3 is TGTGCCAGCAGCTTGAGAGGGCGCCAAGAGACCCAGTACTTC. Looking up the rest from reference TRBV7-2 and TRBJ2-5 gives the full variable domain: GAGVSQSPSNKVTEKGKDVELRCDPISGHTALYWYRQSLGQGLEFLIYFQGNSAPDKSGLPSDRFSAERTGGSVSTLTIQRTQQEDSAVYLCASSLRGRQETQYFGPGTRLLVL.

The genes are TRBV5-8 and TRBJ1-5, with D possibly being TRBD1 (6 bases). This CDR3 is 16 amino acids long. In germline, CDR1 is SGHTS, CDR2 YDEGEE. V lost 0 bases and J lost 9, with 19 bases in between. The CDR3 DNA is TGTGCCAGCAGCTTGGAATCTTCGGGACAAATCTTGCCCCAGCATTTT. Protein sequence: CASSLESSGQILPQHF.

This clone has a handful of counts. The V gene is TRBV3-1 (or the pseudogene TRBV3-2), the J gene TRBJ1-2; 7 bases are a match to TRBD1. Germline V CDR1 and CDR2: LGHDT, YNNKEL (reference sequence). V gave up 1 base and J gave up 7 bases; unmatched junction bases: 3. The length of the CDR3 is 13 residues. The CDR3 DNA reads as TGTGCCAGCAGCCAAGCAGGGACAGCTGGCTACACCTTC. Protein product: CASSQAGTAGYTF.

The chain links TRBV19 to TRBJ2-3; 10 nucleotides agree with TRBD2. Germline V lookup: CDR1 LNHDA, CDR2 SQIVND (reference sequence). V dropped 6 bases and J dropped 5; count of bases not matched to a gene: 8. The CDR3 runs 15 residues. This CDR3 is CASRSSGRAGDTQYF. The CDR3 coding sequence is TGTGCCAGTAGATCTAGCGGGAGAGCGGGAGATACGCAGTATTTT. Combining the CDR3 with reference TRBV19 and TRBJ2-3 gives the whole variable domain DGGITQSPKYLFRKEGQNVTLSCEQNLNHDAMYWYRQDPGQGLRLIYYSQIVNDFQKGDIAEGYSVSREKKESFPLTVTSAQKNPTAFYLCASRSSGRAGDTQYFGPGTRLTVL.

This clone appeared a few times. The chain couples TRBV11-2 to TRBJ1-2; 7 nucleotides align to TRBD1. V dropped 5 bases and J dropped 4; count of bases not matched to a gene: 10. CDR1 is SGHAT, CDR2 FQNNGV, per germline. This CDR3 has 15 residues. In nucleotides, the CDR3 is TGTGCCAGCAGCCAGGGGGAAGGGTACATCTATGGCTACACCTTC. Its translation is CASSQGEGYIYGYTF.

This clone was picked up a small number of times. The chain links TRBV24-1 to TRBJ1-5; a weak D match, TRBD1 (5 bases). The V and J ends lost 6 bases and 0 bases respectively, with 20 bases between them. CDR1 is KGHDR and CDR2 is SFDVKD in the germline V gene. This CDR3 has 18 residues. DNA of the CDR3: TGTGCCACCAGTTCAAGACAGTACCCTATTAATAGCAATCAGCCCCAGCATTTT. Translating it yields CATSSRQYPINSNQPQHF.